These 28 T cell receptor beta chains originate from one sample sequenced in a study of regulatory T cells in long-lasting Graves disease. The sample's time point: newly diagnosed GD, antithyroid drugs for less than 3 months. PBMCs provided the RNA from which the TCR library was made. Libraries of TCR beta came from iRepertoire HTBI primers plus Arm-PCR of CDR3 regions. TCRdb re-derived calls from the multiplex PCR reads in MiXCR, one entry per CDR3 protein. Of roughly 530,000 distinct CDR3 sequences in the sample, around 15% were seen once. The sample also formed part of further work on T cells in Graves' hyperthyroidism and ophthalmopathy.

Here the sequenced sample was peripheral blood mononuclear cells (PBMCs), taken at new diagnosis, from a patient treated with antithyroid drugs. The receptor source for this set is a woman aged 35 to 60 with Graves disease.

The V call is TRBV5-1, the J call TRBJ1-1; D ambiguous. The CDR3 sequence is 13 residues long. Germline V gene lookup returns CDR1 SGHRS and CDR2 YFSETQ. Trimming pared 0 bases from V and 5 bases from J, leaving 8 bases between. CDR3 sequence: CASSLVGRTEAFF. In nucleotides, the CDR3 is TGCGCCAGCAGCTTGGTGGGGAGAACTGAAGCTTTCTTT.

This clonotype was recorded at least ten times. V gene TRBV18 combines with J gene TRBJ2-3; TRBD1 is a possible D gene (6 bases). The CDR3 contains 12 residues. V was pared by 3 bases and J by 7 bases, with 8 bases between. Germline CDR1 reads KGHSH; CDR2 reads LQKENI. The CDR3 loop reads CASSPTGYTQYF. Here the CDR3 DNA reads TGTGCCAGCTCACCTACAGGGTATACGCAGTATTTT.

This clonotype was recorded many times. The rearrangement uses TRBV10-3 and TRBJ1-6, with D maybe TRBD1 (6 bases). V was trimmed by 2 bases and J by 14 bases, leaving 7 bases between them. Germline CDR1 is ENHRY and CDR2 is SYGVKD. This CDR3 is built from 11 residues. The DNA of the CDR3 is TGTGCCATCAGTGAGGGGGGCGCCCTCCACTTT. The encoded protein is CAISEGGALHF.

This clonotype came up a few times. This chain uses TRBV7-7 with TRBJ1-5, with D possibly being TRBD1 (6 bases). The V gene lost 4 bases and the J gene lost 3 bases, with 16 bases spanning the gap. CDR1 is SSHAT, CDR2 FNYEAQ, per germline (reference sequence). The CDR3 loop spans 16 amino acids. CDR3 DNA: TGTGCCAGCAGCTCCCTAGCGGACAGTCCCAATCAGCCCCAGCATTTT. Amino acids: CASSSLADSPNQPQHF.

The chain links TRBV19 to TRBJ2-4; the D is unclear. The CDR3 extends over 14 amino acids. The germline V and J ends were trimmed by 0 bases and 5 bases, with 8 bases remaining between them. Germline V gives CDR1 LNHDA, CDR2 SQIVND (reference sequence). CDR3 bases: TGTGCCAGTAGTATAGAGCCGGCCCAAAACATTCAGTACTTC. Protein product: CASSIEPAQNIQYF. The whole variable domain, remainder taken from reference TRBV19 and TRBJ2-4, is DGGITQSPKYLFRKEGQNVTLSCEQNLNHDAMYWYRQDPGQGLRLIYYSQIVNDFQKGDIAEGYSVSREKKESFPLTVTSAQKNPTAFYLCASSIEPAQNIQYFGAGTRLSVL.

This clonotype came up a few times. The V call is TRBV9, the J call TRBJ1-2; a possible D gene is TRBD1 (6 bases). This CDR3 is built from 15 residues. Germline V lookup: CDR1 SGDLS, CDR2 YYNGEE. V gave up 0 bases and J gave up 3 bases, with 12 bases separating them. The CDR3 reads CASSVAGEGDYGYTF. The CDR3 DNA reads TGTGCCAGCAGCGTAGCTGGAGAGGGGGACTATGGCTACACCTTC.

This clonotype was seen just once. A much larger clonotype is one base distant, so this may be a read error. This chain links TRBV10-3 with TRBJ1-2; D unclear. The CDR3 is 13 residues long. Germline V CDR1 and CDR2: ENHRY, SYGVKD. CDR3 bases: TGTGTCATCAGTGAACCACGGGGTATTGGCTACACCTTC. Protein product: CVISEPRGIGYTF.

This CDR3 is CASSQRGTSYGEQFF. The CDR3 DNA is TGTGCCAGCAGTCAGCGGGGGACTAGCTATGGTGAGCAGTTCTTC. V gene TRBV12-3 or TRBV12-4 combines with J gene TRBJ2-1; the match to TRBD2 covers 9 bases. The CDR3 spans 15 residues. Trimming took 5 bases from V and 9 from J; bases not matched to a gene: 11.

V gene TRBV20-1 combines with J gene TRBJ2-7, with D unresolved. Trimming removed 4 bases from V and 0 bases from J, with 16 bases in between. In germline, CDR1 is DFQATT, CDR2 SNEGSKA (reference sequence). The CDR3 extends over 15 amino acids. The CDR3 nucleotides are TGCAGTGCTAATTTATTGGCCACGAACTCCTACGAGCAGTACTTC. Protein product: CSANLLATNSYEQYF.

This chain uses TRBV28 with TRBJ1-4; TRBD1 matches 9 bases. The CDR3 consists of 14 residues. J was trimmed by 7 bases and V by 3 bases; bases with no gene match: 3. Germline-derived CDR1 and CDR2 are MDHEN and SYDVKM. Here the CDR3 reads CASSLGQGAEKLFF. Written as DNA, the CDR3 is TGTGCCAGCAGTTTGGGACAGGGAGCTGAAAAACTGTTTTTT.

This clonotype was recorded at least ten times. The rearrangement uses TRBV12-3 or TRBV12-4 and TRBJ2-2; D unclear. CDR3 length equals 14 residues. V dropped 6 bases and J dropped 5 bases, with 13 bases sitting between them. In nucleotides, the CDR3 is TGTGCCAGCAGCCTGTGGAGAACTACCGGGGAGCTGTTTTTT. Translated, it gives CASSLWRTTGELFF.

In its sample, this clonotype was seen many times. The V call is TRBV7-3, the J call TRBJ1-5; D uncertain. The CDR3 length is 14 residues. Germline V gives CDR1 SGHTA, CDR2 FQGTGA. The germline V and J ends were trimmed by 2 bases and 3 bases, with 8 bases remaining between them. The CDR3 spells CASSLLGLNQPQHF. The CDR3 DNA reads as TGTGCCAGCAGCTTATTAGGTCTCAATCAGCCCCAGCATTTT.

This clonotype was counted only a few times. The V and J genes are TRBV6-2 or TRBV6-3 and TRBJ1-6; perhaps TRBD1 as D (5 bases). Germline loops: CDR1 MNHEY, CDR2 SVGEGT. With 5 bases removed from V and 10 bases from J, the gap between germline ends came to 15 bases. This CDR3 is built from 14 residues. The CDR3 nucleotides are TGTGCCAGCAGTGGGGGACCCGGAGCGTCACCCCTCCACTTT. Protein sequence: CASSGGPGASPLHF.

Only a few counts were recorded for this clonotype. The chain combines TRBV12-3 or TRBV12-4 with TRBJ2-1; D may match TRBD1 or TRBD2 (6 bases each). The CDR3 consists of 14 residues. V lost 4 bases to trimming and J lost 7 bases, with 14 bases between them. CDR3 residues: CASSSLTGTNEQFF. In DNA form, the CDR3 reads TGTGCCAGCAGTTCACTCACAGGGACTAATGAGCAGTTCTTC.

This clonotype was seen more than once but under ten times. The chain employs TRBV19 and TRBJ1-1; TRBD1 agrees at 9 bases. V shed 5 bases, J shed 6 bases, and the junction held 7 bases outside the gene matches. The CDR3 is 14 amino acids. CDR1 and CDR2 from the germline V gene are LNHDA and SQIVND (reference sequence). In nucleotides, the CDR3 is TGTGCCAGTAGTCTCCGGGACAGGGTTGCTGAAGCTTTCTTT. Translated, it gives CASSLRDRVAEAFF.

In the case of this clonotype: A far bigger clonotype differs at one base, so this is likely a read error. The rearrangement joins TRBV6-2 or TRBV6-3 to TRBJ1-2; D remains ambiguous. Trimming removed 5 bases from V and 4 bases from J, with 23 bases in between. The CDR3 totals 17 residues. From germline, CDR1 is MNHEY and CDR2 SVGEGT. CDR3 DNA: TGTGCCAGCAGTCCTAGGCCCCGGGGATCAATTTCCTATGGCTACACCTTC. This sequence encodes CASSPRPRGSISYGYTF.

This chain's CDR3 is CASSQNRGRDYGYTF. In DNA form, the CDR3 reads TGTGCCAGCAGCCAGAACAGGGGTCGAGACTATGGCTACACCTTC. The chain couples TRBV7-9 to TRBJ1-2, with 7 bases aligning to TRBD1. The V gene's germline CDR1 is SEHNR and CDR2 FQNEAQ (reference sequence). This CDR3 contains 15 residues. J lost 3 bases, V lost 5 bases, and 9 bases had no gene match.

The sample holds many counts of this clonotype. The chain joins TRBV2 to TRBJ2-5; D unresolved. The CDR3 spans 11 residues. V was pared by 7 bases and J by 2 bases, with 5 bases between. Looked up from germline, CDR1 is SNHLY and CDR2 is FYNNEI. The CDR3 nucleotides are TGTGCCAGCACTGTGCAAGAGACCCAGTACTTC. Encoded protein: CASTVQETQYF.

This clonotype appeared many times. The chain recombines TRBV24-1 with TRBJ1-2, with D perhaps TRBD1 (5 bases). Germline CDR1 KGHDR, CDR2 SFDVKD. The CDR3 loop spans 13 amino acids. Trimming stripped 4 bases from V and 6 bases from J, with 11 bases between. The CDR3 DNA sequence: TGTGCCACCAGTGACCCGCTGACAGATGGCTACACCTTC. It codes for CATSDPLTDGYTF.

A remark on this clonotype: Just one base apart from a much larger clone, this may be a read error. The chain uses TRBV10-3 and TRBJ2-5; D unclear. V lost 6 bases to trimming and J lost 0 bases, with 2 bases between them. Germline V gives CDR1 ENHRY, CDR2 SYGVKD. This CDR3 has 11 amino acids. The DNA for the CDR3 is TGTGCCATCAGGGACCAAGAGACCCAGTACTTC. Its protein product is CAIRDQETQYF.

This clonotype was found many times. The genes are TRBV2 and TRBJ1-1; weak D call: TRBD1 (6 bases). The V gene's germline CDR1 is SNHLY and CDR2 FYNNEI. The CDR3 contains 14 residues. The V end was cut by 3 bases, the J end by 4 bases, with 12 bases between. The CDR3 coding sequence is TGTGCCAGCAGTGAGGGGGGCGGGGGCACTGAAGCTTTCTTT. Its translation is CASSEGGGGTEAFF.

This clonotype occurred a few times. The V gene is TRBV12-3 or TRBV12-4, the J gene TRBJ1-2, with no clear D. The germline V and J ends were trimmed by 5 bases and 4 bases, with 14 bases remaining between them. CDR3 length equals 14 residues. The CDR3 DNA sequence: TGTGCCAGCAGTATCGGAGTGGGCTCCTATGGCTACACCTTC. Its protein product is CASSIGVGSYGYTF.

Remarks on this clonotype: This sequence may be a read error, since a much larger clone differs from it by one base. The chain uses TRBV6-1 and TRBJ1-4; D is ambiguous. CDR1 and CDR2 from the germline V gene are MNHNS and SASEGT. This CDR3 is 14 amino acids long. CDR3 loop: CASSQGRMNEELFF. CDR3 bases: TGTGCCAGCAGTCAAGGCCGGATGAATGAAGAACTGTTTTTT.

The chain carries TRBV30 and TRBJ1-1; D not resolved. The CDR3 is 15 amino acids. The germline gives CDR1 GTSNPN, CDR2 SVGIG (reference sequence). Trimming shortened V by 0 bases and J by 5 bases, and 16 bases separated the two germline ends. The CDR3 DNA reads TGTGCCTGGAGTGTACGCGGCAGGCGGAATACTGAAGCTTTCTTT. It codes for CAWSVRGRRNTEAFF.

Only a few counts were recorded for this clonotype. The chain couples TRBV6-1 to TRBJ1-2, with 7 bases matching TRBD1. There are 14 residues in the CDR3. The J segment lost 2 bases and the V segment lost 8 bases, leaving 8 bases of the junction unmatched. Germline V CDR1 and CDR2: MNHNS, SASEGT. The CDR3 sequence: CASRPGQVNYGYTF. The CDR3 DNA follows: TGTGCCAGCCGACCCGGACAGGTGAACTATGGCTACACCTTC.

CDR3 nucleotide sequence: TGTGCCAGCAGCCAGAGGGGATACAATCAGCCCCAGCATTTT. Its protein product is CASSQRGYNQPQHF. This chain links TRBV5-5 with TRBJ1-5; perhaps TRBD1 as D (5 bases). The CDR3 spans 14 residues. Per the germline V gene, CDR1 is SGHKS and CDR2 is YYEKEE (reference sequence). Trimming stripped 4 bases from V and 3 bases from J, with 11 bases between.

This clonotype was seen many times. The rearrangement uses TRBV5-1 and TRBJ2-2; D unresolved. The V and J ends lost 2 bases and 7 bases respectively, with 15 bases between them. The germline CDR1 and CDR2 sequences are SGHRS and YFSETQ. The CDR3 runs 15 residues. Here the CDR3 DNA reads TGCGCCAGCAGCTTAAAGGATTCTCTTCACGGGGAGCTGTTTTTT. Translating it yields CASSLKDSLHGELFF.

The chain links TRBV5-4 to TRBJ1-6, with D uncertain. Trimming pared 4 bases from V and 10 bases from J, leaving 9 bases between. The CDR3 is made up of 12 amino acids. Per germline, CDR1 SGHNT and CDR2 YYREEE (reference sequence). CDR3 DNA sequence: TGTGCCAGCAGCGGAGGTGCCTCACCCCTCCACTTT. Protein: CASSGGASPLHF.